Each of the 20 T cell receptor beta chains below was sequenced from the same sample in a study of spatial heterogeneity in lung cancer. Study-wide findings and caveats: Counts of expanded alpha and beta TCRs within tumors tracked the tumor nonsynonymous mutation count.

TCRdb re-analysed the 5' RACE reads in MiXCR, keeping a single row per CDR3 protein. Here the sample spans some 12,000 distinct CDR3 sequences, roughly 13% being singletons. Stated time point: sample taken at primary tumor resection. The antigens these receptors bind are not known. Specimen: lung tumor tissue, collected at surgery. The receptor source for this set is a male donor with early-stage non-small cell lung cancer.

This clonotype was found a few times. This chain links TRBV2 with TRBJ2-7, with TRBD2 as a possible D gene (6 bases). Per the germline V gene, CDR1 is SNHLY and CDR2 is FYNNEI. The CDR3 totals 12 residues. Between the trimmed V and J ends, which lost 8 bases and 3 bases, there was a span of 11 bases. CDR3 in DNA: TGTGCCAGCCGGGAGAGCTTCTACGAGCAGTACTTC. As protein: CASRESFYEQYF.

Ten or more counts support this clonotype. The chain uses TRBV24-1 and TRBJ2-6; TRBD2 matches at 10 bases. CDR1 and CDR2 (germline): KGHDR, SFDVKD. V shed 3 bases and J 0 bases; nucleotides not matched to a gene: 7. The length of the CDR3 is 19 residues. CDR3 coding DNA: TGTGCCACCAGTGATCCCGGACTAGCGGAGAGCTCTGGGGCCAACGTCCTGACTTTC. Protein sequence: CATSDPGLAESSGANVLTF.

The chain has TRBV28 and TRBJ1-5, with TRBD1 as a possible D gene (6 bases). V was shortened by 9 bases and J by 7 bases, with 16 bases between the two germline ends. Germline CDR1 is MDHEN and CDR2 is SYDVKM. CDR3 length: 13 residues. The CDR3 loop reads CASRQASRQPQHF. CDR3 sequence (DNA): TGTGCCAGTAGACAGGCCTCACGGCAGCCCCAGCATTTT.

The rearrangement links TRBV5-1 to TRBJ2-1; D not certain. Germline assignment: CDR1 SGHRS and CDR2 YFSETQ. V lost 4 bases to trimming and J lost 5 bases, with 13 bases between them. This CDR3 region has 14 residues. The CDR3 nucleotides are TGCGCCAGCAGCCCGGACCCTCCCAACAATGAGCAGTTCTTC. This translates into CASSPDPPNNEQFF.

At least ten counts were recorded for this clonotype. V usage is TRBV6-5 and J usage is TRBJ1-2, with a possible D match to TRBD1 (5 bases). In germline, CDR1 is MNHEY, CDR2 SVGAGI. V was shortened by 6 bases and J by 14 bases, with 19 bases between the two germline ends. The CDR3 is made up of 12 amino acids. The CDR3 sequence: CASRPGTAPMTF. The CDR3 DNA is TGTGCCAGCAGACCGGGGACGGCCCCGATGACCTTC.

The chain employs TRBV6-2 or TRBV6-3 and TRBJ1-5; 8 bases agree with TRBD1. CDR1 is MNHEY and CDR2 is SVGEGT in the germline V gene. This CDR3 has 13 amino acids. The junction had 2 bases not matched to a gene; V was cut back by 4 bases and J by 6 bases. The CDR3 DNA reads TGTGCCAGCAGTTCCGACAGGGGTCAGCCCCAGCATTTT. This translates into CASSSDRGQPQHF.

This clonotype has ten or more counts. The V call is TRBV19, the J call TRBJ1-5, with 8 nucleotides matching TRBD1. CDR3 length: 15 residues. The germline V gene has CDR1 LNHDA and CDR2 SQIVND (reference sequence). V trimming: 5 bases; J trimming: 5 bases; junction bases outside the gene matches: 8. The DNA of the CDR3 is TGTGCCAGTAGTTTCCTCCAGGGGGCGGATCAGCCCCAGCATTTT. It yields the protein CASSFLQGADQPQHF.

J is TRBJ2-6 and V is TRBV2; 7 nucleotides line up with TRBD1. This CDR3 has 15 residues. The V gene end was trimmed by 8 bases and the J gene end by 2 bases; junction bases not matched to a gene: 6. CDR1 is SNHLY and CDR2 is FYNNEI in the germline V gene. In nucleotides, the CDR3 is TGTGCCAGCCAAGCCACAGGGGCTGGGGCCAACGTCCTGACTTTC. Translated: CASQATGAGANVLTF.

This clonotype was observed many times. CDR3 coding DNA: TGTGCCAGCTCACCATACAGGGGGAGGGATAATTCACCCCTCCACTTT. It codes for CASSPYRGRDNSPLHF. The chain is built from TRBV18 and TRBJ1-6; 8 bases match TRBD1. The germline gives CDR1 KGHSH, CDR2 LQKENI. This CDR3 is built from 16 residues. V was clipped by 2 bases and J by 5 bases; unmatched bases: 5.

This chain connects TRBV27 to TRBJ2-1; D gene uncertain. V was pared by 2 bases and J by 4 bases, with 6 bases between. This CDR3 contains 13 residues. CDR1 is MNHEY and CDR2 is SMNVEV in the germline V gene (reference sequence). CDR3 coding DNA: TGTGCCAGCAGTTTAGGAGCTTACAATGAGCAGTTCTTC. Its translation is CASSLGAYNEQFF.

The V and J genes are TRBV20-1 and TRBJ2-7; D is undetermined. Trimming pared 5 bases from V and 0 bases from J, leaving 14 bases between. In germline, CDR1 is DFQATT, CDR2 SNEGSKA (reference sequence). This CDR3 comprises 14 residues. The CDR3 DNA reads as TGCAGTGCTGGCTACTCTGCCAGCTCCTACGAGCAGTACTTC. Amino acid sequence: CSAGYSASSYEQYF.

For the CDR3, the DNA is TGTGCCAGCATTAGGGGACCTCCGTTCGTGGCGGATACGCAGTATTTT. Its protein is CASIRGPPFVADTQYF. J is TRBJ2-3 and V is TRBV6-2 or TRBV6-3; D may be TRBD1 or TRBD2 (5 bases each). There are 16 residues in the CDR3. Trimming shortened V by 7 bases and J by 6 bases, and 23 bases separated the two germline ends. From germline, CDR1 is MNHEY and CDR2 SVGEGT.

V gene TRBV7-2 combines with J gene TRBJ2-3; 10 positions agree with TRBD2. The J segment lost 0 bases and the V segment lost 1 base, leaving 4 bases of the junction unmatched. Germline V gene data show CDR1 as SGHTA and CDR2 as FQGNSA. The CDR3 is 17 residues long. The CDR3 nucleotides read TGTGCCAGCAGCTTAGGGCTAGCGGGGGCTAGCACAGATACGCAGTATTTT. Its translation is CASSLGLAGASTDTQYF.

This clonotype has just a few counts. V usage is TRBV14 and J usage is TRBJ1-1; 8 bases are a match to TRBD1. Germline values: CDR1 SGHDN, CDR2 FVKESK. The J segment lost 7 bases and the V segment lost 4 bases, leaving 11 bases of the junction unmatched. The CDR3 has 15 residues. In nucleotides, the CDR3 is TGTGCCAGCAGCCCTATTGGCAGGGGGCAGGGTGAAGCTTTCTTT. This gives the protein CASSPIGRGQGEAFF.

This clonotype was seen repeatedly, ten times or more. The gene calls are TRBV20-1 and TRBJ2-7; D is unclear. The CDR3 extends over 13 amino acids. Trimming removed 6 bases at V and 2 bases at J, with 14 bases between. Germline V lookup: CDR1 DFQATT, CDR2 SNEGSKA (reference sequence). The CDR3 bases are TGCAGTGCCCGCCGGACGTTGGCCTACGAGCAGTACTTC. Translation: CSARRTLAYEQYF.

The sample holds many counts of this clonotype. The rearrangement joins TRBV3-1 to TRBJ2-3, with D tentatively TRBD2 (6 bases). V gave up 4 bases and J gave up 2 bases, with 10 bases separating them. This CDR3 spans 14 amino acids. The germline gives CDR1 LGHDT, CDR2 YNNKEL (reference sequence). CDR3 bases: TGTGCCAGCAGCCCGGGACTTAACACAGATACGCAGTATTTT. This gives the protein CASSPGLNTDTQYF.

This clonotype was found a few times. The V gene is TRBV7-6, the J gene TRBJ2-2; D unresolved. CDR3 length equals 14 residues. V shed 5 bases and J shed 0 bases, with 7 bases lying between them. Germline V lookup: CDR1 SGHVS, CDR2 FNYEAQ. CDR3 sequence (DNA): TGTGCCAGCAGCCCCGGCCCGAACACCGGGGAGCTGTTTTTT. It translates to CASSPGPNTGELFF.

In its sample, this clonotype ranks as medium-sized. This chain uses TRBV5-1 with TRBJ2-5; TRBD2 might be the D (6 bases). CDR1 and CDR2 (germline): SGHRS, YFSETQ. V was cut by 3 bases and J by 4 bases, with 16 bases left in between. The CDR3 runs to 15 residues. As DNA, the CDR3 is TGCGCCAGCAGCTGGGGGGAGACATATCTAGAGACCCAGTACTTC. Its protein is CASSWGETYLETQYF.

In its sample, this clonotype is medium-sized. The chain recombines TRBV12-3 or TRBV12-4 with TRBJ1-5; the D is unclear. Deletions cut 7 bases from V and 2 bases from J, with 12 bases between. CDR3 length: 14 residues. DNA of the CDR3: TGTGCCAGCACTCCAGGCGGAGGCAATCAGCCCCAGCATTTT. Amino acid sequence: CASTPGGGNQPQHF.

The table lists this clonotype with a few counts. This chain connects TRBV25-1 to TRBJ2-5, with TRBD1 identical over 7 bases. Germline values: CDR1 MGHDK, CDR2 SYGVNS. The CDR3 runs 14 residues. V shed 1 base and J 4 bases; nucleotides not matched to a gene: 3. The CDR3 is CASSEFGDRETQYF. The CDR3 DNA reads TGTGCCAGCAGTGAATTCGGGGACAGAGAGACCCAGTACTTC.